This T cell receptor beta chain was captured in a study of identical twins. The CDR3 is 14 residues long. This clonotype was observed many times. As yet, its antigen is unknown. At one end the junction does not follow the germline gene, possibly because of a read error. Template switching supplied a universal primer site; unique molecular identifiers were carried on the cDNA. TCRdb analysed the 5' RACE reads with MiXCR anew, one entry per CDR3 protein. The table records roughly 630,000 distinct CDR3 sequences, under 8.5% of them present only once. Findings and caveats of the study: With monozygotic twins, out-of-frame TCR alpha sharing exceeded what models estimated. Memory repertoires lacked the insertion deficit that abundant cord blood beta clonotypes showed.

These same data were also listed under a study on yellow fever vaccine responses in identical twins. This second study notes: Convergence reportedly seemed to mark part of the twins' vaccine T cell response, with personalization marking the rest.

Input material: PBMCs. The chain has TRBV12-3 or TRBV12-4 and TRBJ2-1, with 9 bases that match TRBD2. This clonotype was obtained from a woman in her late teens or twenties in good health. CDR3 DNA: TGTGCCAGCAGTCTAGCGGGGAGATACAATGAGCAGTTCTTC. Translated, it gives CASSLAGRYNEQFF.